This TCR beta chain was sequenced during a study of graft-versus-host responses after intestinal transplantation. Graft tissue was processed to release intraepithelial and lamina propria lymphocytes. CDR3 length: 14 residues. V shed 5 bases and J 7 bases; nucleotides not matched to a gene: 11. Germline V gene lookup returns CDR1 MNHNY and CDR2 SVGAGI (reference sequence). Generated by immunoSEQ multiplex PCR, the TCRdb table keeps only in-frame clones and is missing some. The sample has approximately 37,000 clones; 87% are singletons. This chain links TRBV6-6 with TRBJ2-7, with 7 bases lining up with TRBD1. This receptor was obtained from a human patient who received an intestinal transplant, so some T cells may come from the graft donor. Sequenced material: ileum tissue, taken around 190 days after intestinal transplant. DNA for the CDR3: TGTGCCAGCAGTCACACAGGGGTACGAGCGGAGCAGTACTTC. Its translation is CASSHTGVRAEQYF.